Shown below are 28 T cell receptor beta chains from a single sample sequenced in a study of immune characterization of retroperitoneal liposarcoma (dated by TCRdb to the late 2010s). The method behind the library was PCR. The sequencer listed for this sample is NextSeq 500. Clones were called with MiXCR by TCRdb after fastp trimmed the public reads at Q25, and only in-frame beta chains were retained. Entries that share a CDR3 protein sequence are merged under the most common genes and DNA. The sample yields 2,500 to 3,500 distinct CDR3 sequences; over 40% were counted once. Roughly 52% of the sample is held by the ten biggest clonotypes. The specimen was tumor tissue. Receptor source: a male donor with retroperitoneal liposarcoma.

The chain combines TRBV11-3 with TRBJ2-1; a weak D match, TRBD1 (7 bases). The V and J ends lost 4 bases and 0 bases respectively, with 16 bases between them. The germline CDR1 and CDR2 sequences are SGHNT and YENEEA. The CDR3 covers 17 residues. CDR3 in amino acids: CASSSSWGDSSYNEQFF. CDR3 bases: TGTGCCAGCAGCTCATCTTGGGGGGACAGCTCCTACAATGAGCAGTTCTTC.

Here the CDR3 reads CASSQKGTGGPEGAFF. CDR3 nucleotides: TGCGCCAGCAGCCAGAAGGGGACAGGCGGACCTGAAGGTGCTTTCTTT. The chain employs TRBV4-3 and TRBJ1-1, with TRBD1 matching over 8 bases. The CDR3 spans 16 residues. Germline V gene sequence: CDR1 LGHNA, CDR2 YSLEER. V shed 3 bases, J shed 11 bases, and the junction held 17 bases outside the gene matches.

V and J are TRBV7-2 and TRBJ2-1; 8 bases are a match to TRBD2. The closer fit of TRBJ2-7 to the DNA end suggests the J call may be wrong. The CDR3 is 17 residues long. Germline V CDR1 and CDR2: SGHTA, FQGNSA. CDR3 residues: CASSLSGGAGDLYEQYF. DNA for the CDR3: TGTGCCAGCAGCTTAAGTGGAGGAGCGGGAGATTTGTACGAGCAGTACTTC.

This clonotype was seen a few times. V and J are TRBV7-2 and TRBJ2-7; TRBD1 agrees at 10 bases. V gave up 5 bases and J gave up 3 bases; unmatched junction bases: 4. The CDR3 is 14 residues long. Germline CDR1 SGHTA, CDR2 FQGNSA. CDR3 sequence reads: CASSRGQGGYEQYF. The DNA for the CDR3 is TGTGCCAGCAGCCGTGGACAGGGGGGCTACGAGCAGTACTTC.

By share, this clonotype ranks as medium-sized. The germline gene is not matched at one end of the junction; a read error may be the cause. The chain uses TRBV6-1 and TRBJ2-1; 16 bases fit TRBD2. This CDR3 comprises 19 residues. The germline V gene has CDR1 MNHNS and CDR2 SASEGT. The CDR3 loop is CASSEHLGLAGGGYSEQFF. As DNA, the CDR3 is TGTGCCAGCAGTGAGCATCTGGGACTAGCGGGAGGGGGTTACAGTGAGCAGTTCTTC.

This clonotype appeared a few times. The rearrangement joins TRBV7-8 to TRBJ2-3; D is unresolved. Germline lookup yields CDR1 SGHVS and CDR2 FQNEAQ. The CDR3 extends over 14 amino acids. V shed 5 bases and J shed 0 bases, with 9 bases lying between them. The CDR3 nucleotides are TGTGCCAGCAGCCCTCAGAGCAGCACAGATACGCAGTATTTT. Amino acids: CASSPQSSTDTQYF.

This chain links TRBV6-1 with TRBJ2-6, with no clear D. The tail of the sequence fits TRBJ2-1 better, so the J call may be wrong. The CDR3 totals 16 residues. Germline V lookup: CDR1 MNHNS, CDR2 SASEGT. CDR3 nucleotide sequence: TGTGCCAGCAGTGAAGGGGCCGATAGCTCCTACAATGAGCAGTTCTTC. Translated, it gives CASSEGADSSYNEQFF.

This chain links TRBV6-5 with TRBJ2-1, with a possible D match to TRBD1 (6 bases). Germline V gene data show CDR1 as MNHEY and CDR2 as SVGAGI. This CDR3 is 15 amino acids long. V gave up 0 bases and J gave up 4 bases, with 10 bases separating them. CDR3 in amino acids: CASSYSTGKYNEQFF. In DNA, the CDR3 is TGTGCCAGCAGTTACTCTACAGGGAAATACAATGAGCAGTTCTTC.

V gene TRBV4-1 combines with J gene TRBJ2-1, with D hard to call. Germline CDR1 and CDR2: MGHRA and YSYEKL. The CDR3 covers 15 residues. Trimming removed 0 bases at V and 10 bases at J, with 16 bases between. CDR3: CASSQEGAQTREQFF. Here the CDR3 DNA reads TGCGCCAGCAGCCAAGAAGGAGCCCAGACGCGGGAGCAGTTCTTC.

The J gene is TRBJ2-5, the V gene TRBV7-2; 10 bases map to TRBD1. The J call may not be correct, given that the DNA end is closer to TRBJ2-1. The CDR3 totals 14 residues. CDR1 is SGHTA and CDR2 is FQGNSA in the germline V gene. Here the CDR3 reads CASSRGQGGYEQFF. In DNA form, the CDR3 reads TGTGCCAGCAGCCGTGGACAGGGGGGCTACGAGCAGTTCTTC.

A few counts support this clonotype. The V call is TRBV6-1, the J call TRBJ2-3, with 7 bases that match TRBD1. CDR3 size: 16 residues. Germline CDR1 MNHNS, CDR2 SASEGT. With V trimmed by 8 bases and J by 5 bases, 16 bases remained unmatched. CDR3 region: CASGKTSRGSGDTQYF. The CDR3 bases are TGTGCCAGCGGGAAAACCTCCAGGGGGTCAGGAGATACGCAGTATTTT.

This clonotype has only a few counts. The rearrangement links TRBV6-6 to TRBJ2-5, with 7 bases matching TRBD1. Trimming cost V 2 bases and J 11 bases; bases outside gene matches: 29. CDR1 is MNHNY and CDR2 is SVGAGI in the germline V gene (reference sequence). The CDR3 covers 20 residues. DNA of the CDR3: TGTGCCAGCAGTTACCGGGACAGAAGACAGAAACTGATATCCTACAATGAGCAGTACTTC. Amino acids: CASSYRDRRQKLISYNEQYF.

V and J are TRBV6-1 and TRBJ2-1; D is ambiguous. Near its end, the DNA agrees better with TRBJ2-5, so the J call may be wrong. The CDR3 has 13 residues. Looked up from germline, CDR1 is MNHNS and CDR2 is SASEGT. Here the CDR3 DNA reads TGTGCCAGCGTAGGCAGGCCGGACGAGACCCAGTACTTC. Translation: CASVGRPDETQYF.

This clonotype was observed a handful of times. V is TRBV10-2 and J is TRBJ2-2; D unclear. This CDR3 is built from 13 residues. Germline V CDR1 and CDR2: WSHSY, SAAADI. Between the trimmed V and J ends, which lost 6 bases and 3 bases, there was a span of 8 bases. This CDR3 is CASSGWDTGELFF. CDR3 nucleotide sequence: TGCGCCAGCAGCGGATGGGACACCGGGGAGCTGTTTTTT.

A few counts support this clonotype. The chain links TRBV12-3 or TRBV12-4 to TRBJ2-1; 13 nucleotides line up with TRBD2. This CDR3 contains 15 residues. After removal of 6 bases from V and 5 bases from J, the junction contained 4 bases not matched to a gene. The CDR3 nucleotides read TGTGCCAGCAGGCCGACTAGCGGGAGGAACAATGAGCAGTTCTTC. It is translated as CASRPTSGRNNEQFF.

The V and J genes are TRBV11-1 and TRBJ2-3, with a possible D match to TRBD2 (5 bases). Judging by the DNA end, TRBJ2-5 fits better; the J call may be wrong. The germline CDR1 and CDR2 sequences are SGHAT and FQDESV (reference sequence). This CDR3 has 13 residues. CDR3 DNA: TGTGCCAGCAGAGGGTTGGGCGGAGGGACCCAGTACTTC. Protein: CASRGLGGGTQYF.

The rearrangement links TRBV27 to TRBJ2-5; D uncertain. The CDR3 covers 13 residues. Germline CDR1 reads MNHEY; CDR2 reads SMNVEV (reference sequence). V was pared by 3 bases and J by 2 bases, with 7 bases between. CDR3 residues: CASSLVGQETQYF. In DNA form, the CDR3 reads TGTGCCAGCAGTTTGGTAGGGCAAGAGACCCAGTACTTC.

The V call is TRBV6-1, the J call TRBJ1-2, with D hard to call. The germline V gene encodes CDR1 MNHNS and CDR2 SASEGT. The CDR3 spans 14 residues. V was cut by 4 bases and J by 4 bases, with 13 bases left in between. In DNA, the CDR3 is TGTGCCAGCAGTGGGCAGGCACCCGGCTATGGCTACACCTTC. Protein sequence: CASSGQAPGYGYTF.

This clonotype qualifies as large. The chain combines TRBV6-6 with TRBJ2-3; no reliable D call. The CDR3 totals 16 residues. The V gene lost 0 bases and the J gene lost 4 bases, with 14 bases spanning the gap. The germline V gene has CDR1 MNHNY and CDR2 SVGAGI (reference sequence). Written as DNA, the CDR3 is TGTGCCAGCAGTTACTCCCCTGCTTCCCCGCCAGATACGCAGTATTTT. Protein product: CASSYSPASPPDTQYF.

The sample holds a few counts of this clonotype. The V gene is TRBV6-1, the J gene TRBJ2-1; the match to TRBD2 covers 10 bases. Germline V CDR1 and CDR2: MNHNS, SASEGT. V shed 4 bases, J shed 0 bases, and the junction held 0 bases outside the gene matches. CDR3 length: 15 residues. The chain's CDR3 is CASSGTSGSYNEQFF. For the CDR3, the DNA is TGTGCCAGCAGTGGGACTAGCGGCTCCTACAATGAGCAGTTCTTC.

The table lists this clonotype with a few counts. V and J are TRBV11-3 and TRBJ2-5; 10 bases align to TRBD2. CDR1 is SGHNT, CDR2 YENEEA, per germline. Trimming removed 2 bases from V and 4 bases from J; junction bases left unmatched: 10. The length of the CDR3 is 17 residues. DNA of the CDR3: TGTGCCAGCAGCTTATCTCGTCTAGCGGGAGCGGGAGAGACCCAGTACTTC. Its protein product is CASSLSRLAGAGETQYF.

The rearrangement links TRBV3-1 to TRBJ2-5, with 7 nucleotides matching TRBD2. The J call may be incorrect, as the DNA end agrees better with TRBJ2-7. The CDR3 length is 15 residues. Germline CDR1 and CDR2: LGHDT and YNNKEL (reference sequence). CDR3 coding DNA: TGTGCCAGCAGCCAGCGGGCGGGAGATCTCTACGAGCAGTACTTC. Protein: CASSQRAGDLYEQYF.

This clonotype was picked up a small number of times. The chain is built from TRBV6-1 and TRBJ2-1; 10 positions agree with TRBD2. Looked up from germline, CDR1 is MNHNS and CDR2 is SASEGT. The V segment lost 2 bases and the J segment 10 bases; nucleotides outside the gene matches: 5. The CDR3 spans 14 residues. CDR3 residues: CASSESLAGDEQFF. The CDR3 bases are TGTGCCAGCAGTGAAAGCCTAGCGGGAGACGAGCAGTTCTTC.

In this sample, this clonotype turned up a few times. The chain links TRBV12-3 or TRBV12-4 to TRBJ2-1; 13 positions match TRBD2. CDR3 size: 16 residues. The junction had 2 bases not matched to a gene; V was cut back by 6 bases and J by 0 bases. The CDR3 here is CASRRTSGSSYNEQFF. CDR3 sequence (DNA): TGTGCCAGCAGGAGGACTAGCGGGAGCTCCTACAATGAGCAGTTCTTC.

The chain employs TRBV7-2 and TRBJ2-3, with TRBD2 identical over 14 bases. V shed 5 bases, J shed 2 bases, and the junction held 12 bases outside the gene matches. From germline, CDR1 is SGHTA and CDR2 FQGNSA. The CDR3 consists of 19 residues. CDR3 nucleotide sequence: TGTGCCAGCAGCCCATTTTTCGGACTAGCGGGGGGTAACACAGATACGCAGTATTTT. Its translation is CASSPFFGLAGGNTDTQYF.

A remark on this clonotype: The junction and the germline gene differ at one end; a read error may be behind it. The rearrangement uses TRBV6-4 and TRBJ1-1, with D hard to call. This CDR3 has 9 residues. Germline CDR1 is MRHNA and CDR2 is SNTAGT. The CDR3 DNA sequence: TGTGCCAGCAGGTCCGGACGCCTCTTT. Protein sequence: CASRSGRLF.

This chain links TRBV10-2 with TRBJ2-3; 10 bases line up with TRBD2. Germline trimming cut 7 bases from V and 3 bases from J; bases unmatched to any gene: 10. Germline V gene sequence: CDR1 WSHSY, CDR2 SAAADI. This CDR3 region has 16 residues. The CDR3 DNA sequence: TGCGCCAGCACCTCCCTGGGACTAGCGCTGACAGATACGCAGTATTTT. It specifies CASTSLGLALTDTQYF.

The gene calls are TRBV6-1 and TRBJ2-5; D uncertain. Germline V gives CDR1 MNHNS, CDR2 SASEGT. Trimming took 0 bases from V and 4 from J, leaving 3 bases between them. The CDR3 length is 12 residues. The DNA of the CDR3 is TGTGCCAGCAGTGAAGCGCGAGAGACCCAGTACTTC. Encoded protein: CASSEARETQYF.